A single T cell receptor beta chain is shown here with its context. Enrollees, 18 to 89 years old, lived in 24 US areas. Donors were grouped by their self-reported clinical history. This specimen belongs to a study of blood T cell repertoires in COVID-19. The overall study: PBMCs, B-cell-depleted T cells, or T cells provided the cDNA or gDNA that made up the material.

In the authors' methods: Researchers report that nucleated cell counts were estimated from reference gene primer amplification. Sequenced by immunoSEQ multiplex PCR; TCRdb stores in-frame clones only, minus some. The V and J calls and clone size come from that table; D and trimming were worked out from the DNA. Among about 160,000 clones listed, 80% were seen once. J gave up 3 bases and V 10 bases, and 10 bases lay outside the gene matches. The CDR3 covers 15 residues. CDR1 is LGHDT and CDR2 is YNNKEL in the germline V gene (reference sequence). The rearrangement uses TRBV3-1 (or the pseudogene TRBV3-2) and TRBJ1-1; the match to TRBD1 covers 11 bases. The source of this sequence is a man aged 35-49 years who had recovered from COVID-19. The sample comprised PBMCs or T cells enriched from blood (not recorded which). The CDR3 loop reads CATHRGTGGDTEAFF. CDR3 DNA sequence: TGTGCCACTCACAGGGGGACAGGGGGAGACACTGAAGCTTTCTTT.